This TCR beta chain was obtained from a study of beta chain features in type 1 diabetes. Since all of the isolated RNA was reverse transcribed, expressed TCRB transcripts were what got sequenced. Here immunoSEQ multiplex PCR was the method, and the copy in TCRdb shows in-frame clones only, minus some. The repertoire has roughly 100,000 clones, roughly 28% of them found once; the top ten carry 0.5% to 0.6%. General study results and limits: A potential PCR bias toward shorter templates would be equal in patient and control samples. Cells expressing TCR highly could be over-represented by cDNA sequencing. Moderately but significantly shorter TCRB CDR3s were found in Type 1 diabetes patients in all four CD4+ subsets.

Per donor, one heparinised blood draw averaged approximately 120 mL. Purities in excess of 95% were seen in all sorted populations. Notes on this clone: The antigen is not known.

The specimen sequenced was central memory CD4+ T cells from blood. The clonotype comes from a woman aged 18 to 35 with type 1 diabetes.

CDR3 sequence reads: CASSTGQGFGPQHF. DNA of the CDR3: TGTGCCAGCAGCACGGGACAGGGTTTCGGGCCCCAGCATTTT. The chain combines TRBV28 with TRBJ1-5; 9 bases agree with TRBD1. Germline values: CDR1 MDHEN, CDR2 SYDVKM. This CDR3 spans 14 amino acids. V lost 6 bases, J lost 9 bases, and 9 bases stayed unmatched.